This T cell receptor beta chain emerged from a study of cytomegalovirus exposure and HLA in healthy donors. Across the study: Counted in an early data release were 65 million to 100 million unique TCRs from HLA-typed donors. Among the roughly 370 genotyped donors, 81% were placed in the Caucasian-associated ancestry cluster.

In germline, CDR1 is ENHRY, CDR2 SYGVKD. The V gene end was trimmed by 9 bases and the J gene end by 3 bases; junction bases not matched to a gene: 8. The CDR3 has 14 amino acids. Primers for the PCR totalled 60 Vbeta and 13 Jbeta. Sequencing was performed with immunoSEQ multiplex PCR; in TCRdb, only in-frame clones are kept and a portion is missing. The sample includes 65,000 to 75,000 clones, about two thirds of them seen just once. The clonotype was recovered from a woman in her 30s in good health and CMV-seronegative. The chain joins TRBV10-3 to TRBJ2-3; TRBD1 agrees at 8 bases. Sequencing used PBMCs. The CDR3, as DNA: TGTGCCATGTCCGGGACAGGTTATACAGATACGCAGTATTTT. It codes for CAMSGTGYTDTQYF.